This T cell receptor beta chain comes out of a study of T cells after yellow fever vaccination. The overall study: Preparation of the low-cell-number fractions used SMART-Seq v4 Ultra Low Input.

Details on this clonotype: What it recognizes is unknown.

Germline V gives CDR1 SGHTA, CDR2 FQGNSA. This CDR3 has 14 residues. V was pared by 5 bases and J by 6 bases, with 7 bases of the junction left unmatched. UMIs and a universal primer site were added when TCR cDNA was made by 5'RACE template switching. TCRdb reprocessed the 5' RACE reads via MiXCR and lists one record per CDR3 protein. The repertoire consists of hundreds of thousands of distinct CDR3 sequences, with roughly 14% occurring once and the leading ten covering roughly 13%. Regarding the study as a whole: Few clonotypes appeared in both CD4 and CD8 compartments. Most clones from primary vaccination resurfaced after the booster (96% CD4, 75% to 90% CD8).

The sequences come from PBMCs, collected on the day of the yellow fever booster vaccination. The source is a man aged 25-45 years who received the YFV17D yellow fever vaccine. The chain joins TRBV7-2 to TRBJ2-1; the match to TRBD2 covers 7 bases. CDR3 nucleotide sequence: TGTGCCAGCAGCCCAGGACTAGTTGGCAATGAGCAGTTCTTC. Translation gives CASSPGLVGNEQFF.